This T cell receptor (beta chain) is drawn from a study of cytomegalovirus exposure and HLA in healthy donors. The CDR3 extends over 14 amino acids. The germline V gene encodes CDR1 MNHEY and CDR2 SVGAGI. The junction had 6 bases not matched to a gene; V was cut back by 7 bases and J by 7 bases. Study conclusions and caveats: There were reportedly fewer N-insertions in an Asian-associated ancestry cluster than the roughly 700-donor mean, in a later analysis.

A word on this clone: The antigen is unknown.

Amplification used 60 Vbeta primers and 13 Jbeta primers. Clones were read by immunoSEQ multiplex PCR, and TCRdb kept only the in-frame ones, dropping some. The sample consists of over 150,000 clones, approximately 84% of them appearing once. This chain links TRBV6-5 with TRBJ1-6; TRBD1 agrees at 8 bases. This receptor was obtained from a woman between 45 and 65 years old in good health and CMV-seropositive. The sequenced sample was PBMCs. CDR3 in DNA: TGTGCCAGCAAGACAGGGGTGGGAAATTCACCCCTCCACTTT. Its protein is CASKTGVGNSPLHF.